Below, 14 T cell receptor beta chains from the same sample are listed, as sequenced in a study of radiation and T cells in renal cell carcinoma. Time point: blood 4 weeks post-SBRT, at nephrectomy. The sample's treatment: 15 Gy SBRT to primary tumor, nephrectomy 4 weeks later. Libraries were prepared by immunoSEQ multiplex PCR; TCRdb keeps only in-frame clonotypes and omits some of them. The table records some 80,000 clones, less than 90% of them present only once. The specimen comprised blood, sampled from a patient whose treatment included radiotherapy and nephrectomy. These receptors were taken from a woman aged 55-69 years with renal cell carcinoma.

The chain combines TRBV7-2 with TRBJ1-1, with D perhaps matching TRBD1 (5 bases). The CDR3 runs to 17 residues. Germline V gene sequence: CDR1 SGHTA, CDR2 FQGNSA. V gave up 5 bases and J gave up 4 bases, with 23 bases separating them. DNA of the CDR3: TGTGCCAGCAGCAGGGGAACAGGTCAAGGTGGGGGCACTGAAGCTTTCTTT. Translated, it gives CASSRGTGQGGGTEAFF.

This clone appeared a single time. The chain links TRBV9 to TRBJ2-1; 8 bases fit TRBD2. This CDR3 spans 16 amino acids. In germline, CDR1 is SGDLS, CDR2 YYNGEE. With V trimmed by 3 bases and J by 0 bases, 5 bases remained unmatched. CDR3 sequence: CASSDGAGGSYNEQFF. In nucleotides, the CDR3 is TGTGCCAGCAGCGATGGGGCGGGAGGCTCCTACAATGAGCAGTTCTTC.

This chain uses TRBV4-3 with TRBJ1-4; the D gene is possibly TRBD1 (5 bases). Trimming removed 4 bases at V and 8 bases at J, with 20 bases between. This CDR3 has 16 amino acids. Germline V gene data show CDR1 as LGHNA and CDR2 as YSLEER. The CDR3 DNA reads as TGCGCCAGCAGCCCGCAAGCTAGAGACAGACACGAAAAACTGTTTTTT. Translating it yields CASSPQARDRHEKLFF.

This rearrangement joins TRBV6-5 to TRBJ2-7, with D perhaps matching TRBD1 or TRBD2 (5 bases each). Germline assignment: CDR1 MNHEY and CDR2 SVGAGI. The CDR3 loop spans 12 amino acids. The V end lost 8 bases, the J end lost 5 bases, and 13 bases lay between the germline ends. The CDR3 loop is CASVGGRHEQYF. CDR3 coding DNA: TGTGCCAGCGTTGGGGGTAGGCACGAGCAGTACTTC.

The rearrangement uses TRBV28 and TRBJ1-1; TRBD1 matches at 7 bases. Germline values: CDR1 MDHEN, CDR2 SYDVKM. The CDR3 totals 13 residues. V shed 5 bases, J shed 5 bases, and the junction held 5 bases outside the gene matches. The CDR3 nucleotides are TGTGCCAGCAGTCCACAGGGGAGTACTGAAGCTTTCTTT. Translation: CASSPQGSTEAFF.

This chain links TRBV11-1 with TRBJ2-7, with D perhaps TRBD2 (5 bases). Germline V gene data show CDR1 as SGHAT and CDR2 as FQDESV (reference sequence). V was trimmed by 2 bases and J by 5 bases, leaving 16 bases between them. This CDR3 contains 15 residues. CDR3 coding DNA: TGTGCCAGCAGCTTACCCCCTAGCCTTGCGGACGAGCAGTACTTC. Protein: CASSLPPSLADEQYF.

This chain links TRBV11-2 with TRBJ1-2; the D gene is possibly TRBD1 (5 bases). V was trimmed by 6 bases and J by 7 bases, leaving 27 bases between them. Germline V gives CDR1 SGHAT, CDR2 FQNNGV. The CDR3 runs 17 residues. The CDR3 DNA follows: TGTGCCAGCAGTCTAGAGGGCCGGCAGGGATGGTTTAGTGGCTACACCTTC. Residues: CASSLEGRQGWFSGYTF.

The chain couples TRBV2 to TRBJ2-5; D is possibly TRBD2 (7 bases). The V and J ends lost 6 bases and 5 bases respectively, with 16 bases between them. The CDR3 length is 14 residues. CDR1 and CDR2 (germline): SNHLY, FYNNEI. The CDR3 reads CASSARGGGETQYF. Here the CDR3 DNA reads TGTGCCAGCAGCGCGAGGGGGGGCGGTGAGACCCAGTACTTC.

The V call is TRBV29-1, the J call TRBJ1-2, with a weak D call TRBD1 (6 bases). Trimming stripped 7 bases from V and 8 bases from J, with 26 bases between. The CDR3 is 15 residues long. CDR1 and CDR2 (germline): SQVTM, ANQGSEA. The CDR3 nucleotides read TGCAGCGCCTTGGGGAGAGAGGACAGCGGGAGGGGCTACACCTTC. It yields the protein CSALGREDSGRGYTF.

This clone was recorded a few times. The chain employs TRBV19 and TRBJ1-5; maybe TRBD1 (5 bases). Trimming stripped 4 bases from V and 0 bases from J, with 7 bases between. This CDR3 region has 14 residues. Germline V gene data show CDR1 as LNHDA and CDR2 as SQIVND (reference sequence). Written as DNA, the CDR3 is TGTGCCAGTAGTACCGGGACTAGCAATCAGCCCCAGCATTTT. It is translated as CASSTGTSNQPQHF.

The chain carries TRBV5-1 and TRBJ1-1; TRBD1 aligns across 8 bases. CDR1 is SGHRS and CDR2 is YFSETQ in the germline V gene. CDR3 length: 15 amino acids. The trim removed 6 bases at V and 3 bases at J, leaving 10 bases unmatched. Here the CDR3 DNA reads TGCGCCAGCACCGCCAGGGGGCTTGGGGACACTGAAGCTTTCTTT. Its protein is CASTARGLGDTEAFF.

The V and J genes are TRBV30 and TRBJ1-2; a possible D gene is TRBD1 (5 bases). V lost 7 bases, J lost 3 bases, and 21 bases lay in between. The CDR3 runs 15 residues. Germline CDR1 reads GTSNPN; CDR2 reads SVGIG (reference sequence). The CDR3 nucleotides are TGTGCCTATCAACCGGACGTCCTAGGGGACTATGGCTACACCTTC. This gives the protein CAYQPDVLGDYGYTF.

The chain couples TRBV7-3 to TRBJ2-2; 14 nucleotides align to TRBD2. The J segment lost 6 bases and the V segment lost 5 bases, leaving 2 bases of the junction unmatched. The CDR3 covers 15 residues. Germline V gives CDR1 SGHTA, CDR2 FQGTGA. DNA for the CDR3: TGTGCCAGCAGCCCGGGACTAGCGGGAGCCGGGGAGCTGTTTTTT. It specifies CASSPGLAGAGELFF.

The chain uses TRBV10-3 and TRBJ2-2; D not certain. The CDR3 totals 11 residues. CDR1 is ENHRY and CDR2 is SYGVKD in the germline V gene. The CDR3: CASQRAGELFF. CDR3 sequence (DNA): TGTGCTTCCCAAAGGGCCGGGGAGCTGTTTTTT.